This record looks at one T cell receptor (beta chain) sequence and its context. Its matching antigen is unknown. Repertoires were generated with immunoSEQ multiplex PCR, while TCRdb's copy carries only in-frame clones and drops some. The data contain about 61,000 clones, around 87% of them singletons. The sample comes from a study of OX40 agonist ivuxolimab in advanced cancers. The CDR3 has 16 residues. CDR1 and CDR2 from the germline V gene are LNHDA and SQIVND (reference sequence). Trimming took 3 bases from V and 2 from J; bases not matched to a gene: 10. Study-wide results and limits: Individuals who were partial responders at 0.1-3.0 mg/kg had clonal expansion that ranked among the lowest.

The sequence was obtained from an adult with an advanced solid tumor such as melanoma, head and neck, liver or kidney cancer. This sequence joins TRBV19 and TRBJ2-7; TRBD1 aligns across 7 bases. Source: CD4+ or CD8+ T cells sorted from blood, taken in a trial of the OX40 agonist ivuxolimab. This CDR3 reads CASSIGPQGVAYEQYF. CDR3 nucleotide sequence: TGTGCCAGTAGTATTGGGCCCCAGGGGGTTGCCTACGAGCAGTACTTC.